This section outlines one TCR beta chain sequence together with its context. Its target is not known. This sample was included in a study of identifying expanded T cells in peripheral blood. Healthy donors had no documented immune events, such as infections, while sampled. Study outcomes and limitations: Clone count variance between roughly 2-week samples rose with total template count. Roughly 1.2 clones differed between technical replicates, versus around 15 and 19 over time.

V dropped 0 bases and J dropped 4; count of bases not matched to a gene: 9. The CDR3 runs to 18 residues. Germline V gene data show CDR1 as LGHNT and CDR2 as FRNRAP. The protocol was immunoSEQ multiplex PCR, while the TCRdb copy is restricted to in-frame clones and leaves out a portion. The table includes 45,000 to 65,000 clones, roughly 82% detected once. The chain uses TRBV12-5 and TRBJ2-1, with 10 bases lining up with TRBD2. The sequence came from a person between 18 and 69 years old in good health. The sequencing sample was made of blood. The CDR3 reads CASGLVLTASGGYNEQFF. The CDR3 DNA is TGTGCTAGTGGTTTGGTACTTACGGCTAGCGGGGGTTACAATGAGCAGTTCTTC.